What follows describes a single T cell receptor beta chain. A modified ARM-PCR protocol with three rounds of nested PCR amplified TCRbeta. In TCRdb, the multiplex PCR reads were re-called with MiXCR into one record per CDR3 protein. The data show under 45,000 distinct CDR3 sequences, approximately 57% seen once. The ends were cut back, 4 bases at V and 2 bases at J, with 8 bases in the middle. CDR1 and CDR2 (germline): GTSNPN, SVGIG (reference sequence). The CDR3 is 12 amino acids. No cell sorting was done before RNA was extracted from the tissue. Distant lung tissue was collected more than 3 cm away from the tumor edge. The sample originates from a study of tumor and adjacent non-tumor tissue in lung cancer. The wider study: The patients, some ten men and roughly 5 women, were roughly 30 to 80 with stage I to III disease.

The sequenced material came from distant non-tumor lung tissue. The sequence came from a man between 45 and 60 years old with non-small cell lung cancer. The chain combines TRBV30 with TRBJ1-2; tentatively, D is TRBD1 (6 bases). The CDR3 DNA reads as TGTGCCTGGAAGACAGGAAACTATGGCTACACCTTC. Amino acid sequence: CAWKTGNYGYTF.